This T cell receptor (beta chain) was profiled in a study of cytomegalovirus exposure and HLA in healthy donors. General observations from the study: Association with HLA alleles at 0.05 false discovery rate was found for 16,951 TCR beta sequences in a later analysis.

In germline, CDR1 is LGHNA, CDR2 YNFKEQ. The J segment lost 7 bases and the V segment lost 0 bases, leaving 5 bases of the junction unmatched. CDR3 size: 16 residues. 60 Vbeta and 13 Jbeta primers were used in PCR. Sequencing was performed with immunoSEQ multiplex PCR; in TCRdb, only in-frame clones are kept and a portion is missing. The repertoire includes about 110,000 clones, over 70% of them detected once, and around 2.1% sits in the top ten. This clone was picked up one time. Its antigen is still unknown. This sequence was found in a man between 25 and 39 years old in good health and CMV-seronegative. Input material: PBMCs. The chain carries TRBV4-2 and TRBJ2-1, with 11 bases that match TRBD2. CDR3: CASSQDLAGGYNEQFF. The DNA for the CDR3 is TGTGCCAGCAGCCAAGATTTAGCGGGGGGGTATAATGAGCAGTTCTTC.